The 28 T cell receptor beta chains below were found in one sample sequenced in a study of somatic mutations in cytotoxic T cells in rheumatoid arthritis. Repertoires were generated with immunoSEQ multiplex PCR, while TCRdb's copy carries only in-frame clones and drops some. Of approximately 13,000 clones listed, roughly 70% are singletons. The sample comprised CD8+ T cells sorted from blood. Source of these receptors: a man in his 70s in good health.

This clone is a singleton in its sample. The gene calls are TRBV4-1 and TRBJ2-1, with 7 bases identical to TRBD2. Germline loops: CDR1 MGHRA, CDR2 YSYEKL. Trimming removed 3 bases from V and 8 bases from J; junction bases left unmatched: 16. This CDR3 has 17 amino acids. DNA of the CDR3: TGCGCCAGCAGCCACCAAACTAGCAGGCTAGCGGAAGATGAGCAGTTCTTC. This codes for CASSHQTSRLAEDEQFF.

The chain combines TRBV5-4 with TRBJ2-5; 7 bases line up with TRBD1. From germline, CDR1 is SGHNT and CDR2 YYREEE (reference sequence). The CDR3 contains 15 residues. With 4 bases clipped from V and 5 bases from J, the junction kept 11 bases outside the gene matches. The CDR3 protein is CASSHQGEVGETQYF. The CDR3 bases are TGTGCCAGCAGCCATCAGGGGGAAGTTGGGGAGACCCAGTACTTC. The whole variable domain, remainder taken from reference TRBV5-4 and TRBJ2-5, is ETGVTQSPTHLIKTRGQQVTLRCSSQSGHNTVSWYQQALGQGPQFIFQYYREEENGRGNFPPRFSGLQFPNYSSELNVNALELDDSALYLCASSHQGEVGETQYFGPGTRLLVL.

This chain uses TRBV28 with TRBJ1-4; no clear D. The V end lost 4 bases, the J end lost 5 bases, and 11 bases lay between the germline ends. The germline V gene has CDR1 MDHEN and CDR2 SYDVKM. The CDR3 is made up of 14 amino acids. This CDR3 is CASSSSERNEKLFF. The DNA of the CDR3 is TGTGCCAGCAGTTCCTCCGAGAGGAATGAAAAACTGTTTTTT.

The gene calls are TRBV7-8 and TRBJ1-5; possible D gene TRBD1, 6 bases. Looked up from germline, CDR1 is SGHVS and CDR2 is FQNEAQ. The germline V and J ends were trimmed by 10 bases and 2 bases, with 15 bases remaining between them. This CDR3 is 14 amino acids long. The CDR3 here is CATLQEGGNQPQHF. The CDR3 DNA reads TGTGCCACCCTTCAGGAGGGGGGCAATCAGCCCCAGCATTTT.

This chain links TRBV23-1 with TRBJ2-1; TRBD2 might be the D (7 bases). TRBV23-1 is an ORF, and what it does is uncertain. The V gene lost 0 bases and the J gene lost 7 bases, with 19 bases spanning the gap. This CDR3 is 17 amino acids long. CDR3 region: CASSQSLGGPTGNEQFF. The DNA for the CDR3 is TGCGCCAGCAGTCAATCTTTGGGGGGGCCGACGGGGAATGAGCAGTTCTTC.

The chain carries TRBV19 and TRBJ1-4; 11 bases align to TRBD1. This CDR3 has 14 amino acids. V shed 3 bases, J shed 8 bases, and the junction held 2 bases outside the gene matches. Germline CDR1 reads LNHDA; CDR2 reads SQIVND (reference sequence). The CDR3 reads CASSMDRGHEKLFF. The CDR3 DNA is TGTGCCAGTAGTATGGACAGGGGGCACGAAAAACTGTTTTTT.

V usage is TRBV30 and J usage is TRBJ2-7; 9 bases align to TRBD2. V shed 8 bases, J shed 7 bases, and the junction held 12 bases outside the gene matches. Germline assignment: CDR1 GTSNPN and CDR2 SVGIG (reference sequence). The CDR3 length is 13 residues. The CDR3 region has the DNA TGTGCCGGAAGGGCGGGGGGGCCCAGGGAGCAGTACTTC. Protein product: CAGRAGGPREQYF.

A note on this clone: Additional DNA sequences in this sample encode the identical CDR3. The V and J genes are TRBV6-1 and TRBJ2-6; D uncertain. The CDR3 loop spans 15 amino acids. Trimming shortened V by 0 bases and J by 1 base, and 4 bases separated the two germline ends. CDR1 and CDR2 from the germline V gene are MNHNS and SASEGT. The CDR3 protein is CASSEAGSGANVLTF. In DNA, the CDR3 is TGTGCCAGCAGTGAAGCAGGGTCTGGGGCCAACGTCCTGACTTTC.

V gene TRBV27 combines with J gene TRBJ2-5; D gene unclear. Germline loops: CDR1 MNHEY, CDR2 SMNVEV (reference sequence). CDR3 length: 14 amino acids. Trimming left V 0 bases short and J 5 bases short, with 10 bases between. The chain's CDR3 is CASSLSINGETQYF. CDR3 nucleotides: TGTGCCAGCAGTTTATCGATAAATGGTGAGACCCAGTACTTC.

V usage is TRBV7-8 and J usage is TRBJ1-2, with D possibly TRBD1 on 5 matching bases. Trimming took 2 bases from V and 7 from J, leaving 20 bases between them. The CDR3 totals 16 residues. Germline V gene data show CDR1 as SGHVS and CDR2 as FQNEAQ. CDR3 DNA: TGTGCCAGCAGCTTATCTGGGCAGACAGCCTCTTCTGGCTACACCTTC. Encoded protein: CASSLSGQTASSGYTF. The full variable domain, with the rest looked up from reference TRBV7-8 and TRBJ1-2, is GAGVSQSPRYKVAKRGQDVALRCDPISGHVSLFWYQQALGQGPEFLTYFQNEAQLDKSGLPSDRFFAERPEGSVSTLKIQRTQQEDSAVYLCASSLSGQTASSGYTFGSGTRLTVV.

This clone showed up just once. The gene calls are TRBV7-9 and TRBJ2-1, with 8 nucleotides matching TRBD2. The V segment lost 5 bases and the J segment 8 bases; nucleotides outside the gene matches: 5. CDR1 and CDR2 (germline): SEHNR, FQNEAQ (reference sequence). The CDR3 totals 13 residues. This CDR3 reads CASSPGLEDEQFF. The CDR3 DNA reads TGTGCCAGCAGCCCGGGACTAGAGGATGAGCAGTTCTTC.

The chain employs TRBV30 and TRBJ1-5; D possibly corresponds to TRBD1 (5 bases). Trimming removed 5 bases at V and 1 base at J, with 12 bases between. Germline-derived CDR1 and CDR2 are GTSNPN and SVGIG (reference sequence). CDR3 length: 14 residues. CDR3 DNA sequence: TGTGCCTGGGGGGCTTCGGGGAGCAATCAGCCCCAGCATTTT. Its protein is CAWGASGSNQPQHF.

This chain links TRBV27 with TRBJ2-7, with D hard to call. Germline loops: CDR1 MNHEY, CDR2 SMNVEV (reference sequence). The CDR3 loop spans 13 amino acids. Trimming took off 2 bases at V and 3 bases at J, with 8 bases between the two ends. CDR3 bases: TGTGCCAGCAGTTTAACGGAAAACTACGAGCAGTACTTC. Its protein product is CASSLTENYEQYF.

The chain carries TRBV4-1 and TRBJ2-7; D possibly corresponds to TRBD2 (5 bases). V shed 4 bases and J shed 2 bases, with 15 bases lying between them. The length of the CDR3 is 15 residues. Germline V gene sequence: CDR1 MGHRA, CDR2 YSYEKL. The CDR3 spells CASSPERLRPYEQYF. Written as DNA, the CDR3 is TGCGCCAGCAGCCCCGAGCGGCTACGACCCTACGAGCAGTACTTC.

The chain uses TRBV9 and TRBJ2-3, with 12 bases lining up with TRBD1. The CDR3 has 14 residues. Per germline, CDR1 SGDLS and CDR2 YYNGEE. V gave up 7 bases and J gave up 4 bases; unmatched junction bases: 4. CDR3 in DNA: TGTGCCAGCTCCGGGACAGGGGGCCCAGATACGCAGTATTTT. It is translated as CASSGTGGPDTQYF.

This sequence joins TRBV27 and TRBJ2-1; tentative D call: TRBD2 (6 bases). Looked up from germline, CDR1 is MNHEY and CDR2 is SMNVEV (reference sequence). The ends were cut back, 6 bases at V and 4 bases at J, with 16 bases in the middle. This CDR3 has 15 amino acids. The CDR3 spells CASRLGSGAYNEQFF. The CDR3 DNA reads as TGTGCCAGCAGGTTAGGGTCGGGAGCTTACAATGAGCAGTTCTTC.

This clone is judged medium-sized. This chain uses TRBV9 with TRBJ1-2; no clear D. V was clipped by 3 bases and J by 8 bases, with 8 bases between them. Germline V lookup: CDR1 SGDLS, CDR2 YYNGEE. This CDR3 comprises 11 residues. The DNA for the CDR3 is TGTGCCAGCAGCGCCGACGGAGGCTACACCTTC. Translated: CASSADGGYTF.

The chain uses TRBV6-4 and TRBJ2-3, with TRBD2 matching over 8 bases. Germline trimming cut 6 bases from V and 2 bases from J; bases unmatched to any gene: 4. Germline values: CDR1 MRHNA, CDR2 SNTAGT. The CDR3 has 14 residues. This chain's CDR3 is CASSRSGATDTQYF. Here the CDR3 DNA reads TGTGCCAGCAGCCGTAGCGGGGCCACAGATACGCAGTATTTT.

The rearrangement links TRBV19 to TRBJ1-1; tentative D call: TRBD1 (5 bases). This CDR3 is built from 14 residues. Germline V gene lookup returns CDR1 LNHDA and CDR2 SQIVND (reference sequence). With 3 bases removed from V and 6 bases from J, the gap between germline ends came to 14 bases. In nucleotides, the CDR3 is TGTGCCAGTAGTATTAATGGGGGTTTTGCTGAAGCTTTCTTT. Its translation: CASSINGGFAEAFF.

This chain uses TRBV5-6 with TRBJ2-2; 9 bases agree with TRBD1. CDR1 is SGHDT, CDR2 YYEEEE, per germline. Unmatched junction bases numbered 8, after V lost 4 bases and J lost 4 bases. The CDR3 length is 16 residues. The CDR3 nucleotides read TGTGCCAGCAGCGATCGGGACAGGGATCGCACCGGGGAGCTGTTTTTT. Protein: CASSDRDRDRTGELFF.

This chain connects TRBV5-1 to TRBJ2-7, with 13 nucleotides matching TRBD2. V lost 5 bases, J lost 7 bases, and 12 bases stayed unmatched. Per germline, CDR1 SGHRS and CDR2 YFSETQ. This CDR3 comprises 16 residues. CDR3 amino acids: CASSFGLAGAFREQYF. CDR3 sequence (DNA): TGCGCCAGCAGTTTTGGACTAGCGGGGGCATTTAGGGAGCAGTACTTC.

This rearrangement joins TRBV4-3 to TRBJ1-2, with TRBD1 as a possible D gene (5 bases). V was clipped by 0 bases and J by 2 bases, with 10 bases between them. This CDR3 contains 15 residues. Germline values: CDR1 LGHNA, CDR2 YSLEER. CDR3 protein: CASSQEGTGNYGYTF. DNA for the CDR3: TGCGCCAGCAGCCAAGAGGGGACGGGGAACTATGGCTACACCTTC.

This clone was seen only once. V and J are TRBV7-3 and TRBJ2-5, with 11 bases identical to TRBD2. The CDR3 totals 16 residues. Germline CDR1 SGHTA, CDR2 FQGTGA. The junction had 10 bases not matched to a gene; V was cut back by 5 bases and J by 5 bases. CDR3 nucleotides: TGTGCCAGCAGCCCGGGACTAGCGGCGGACCGGGAGACCCAGTACTTC. It encodes CASSPGLAADRETQYF.

The chain employs TRBV5-6 and TRBJ2-7; D might be TRBD2 (6 bases). V dropped 3 bases and J dropped 3 bases, with 7 bases sitting between them. Per germline, CDR1 SGHDT and CDR2 YYEEEE. This CDR3 is 12 amino acids long. In DNA, the CDR3 is TGTGCCAGCAGCTCGGGGGACTACGAGCAGTACTTC. This encodes CASSSGDYEQYF.

This clone was seen once. The chain joins TRBV7-2 to TRBJ1-1; no clear D. CDR3 length: 12 residues. Germline assignment: CDR1 SGHTA and CDR2 FQGNSA. V was pared by 1 base and J by 7 bases, with 7 bases between. The CDR3, as DNA: TGTGCCAGCAGCTTAGAGCCCCTTGAAGCTTTCTTT. It codes for CASSLEPLEAFF.

There are a few counts of this clone. This chain's CDR3 is CATTRADGYEQYF. The CDR3 DNA reads TGTGCCACCACTAGGGCCGACGGGTACGAGCAGTACTTC. The chain has TRBV2 and TRBJ2-7; D may be TRBD2 (5 bases). The CDR3 runs to 13 residues. The germline V gene has CDR1 SNHLY and CDR2 FYNNEI. V was clipped by 10 bases and J by 4 bases, with 17 bases between them.

The CDR3 region has the DNA TGTGCCAGCAGTTCATCTTACAATCAGCCCCAGCATTTT. Protein product: CASSSSYNQPQHF. The chain is built from TRBV27 and TRBJ1-5, with unresolved D. The CDR3 has 13 residues. V lost 4 bases to trimming and J lost 3 bases, with 7 bases between them. Germline CDR1 and CDR2: MNHEY and SMNVEV (reference sequence).

The chain combines TRBV20-1 with TRBJ1-2; D not certain. The CDR3 is 9 residues long. Germline-derived CDR1 and CDR2 are DFQATT and SNEGSKA (reference sequence). CDR3 in DNA: TGCAGAATTAACTATGGCTACACCTTC. Protein sequence: CRINYGYTF.